These T cell receptor beta chains were read from a single sample in a study of Ad26.COV2.S vaccination and SARS-CoV-2 variants. Some clones are missing from TCRdb's copy, which holds only in-frame ones; the method was immunoSEQ multiplex PCR. The sample has roughly 700,000 clones; 89% are singletons. The material was peripheral blood, obtained in a trial of Ad26.COV2.S vaccine versus placebo. Receptors originate from a person between 18 and 59 years old who received the Ad26.COV2.S COVID-19 vaccine or a placebo. The CDR3 runs from the conserved cysteine through the conserved F or W. D genes are given only for firm matches. The size field is filled for only some rows; it gives once, few, many or a size class.

V gene: TRBV6-2/TRBV6-3
clone size: NA
D gene: NA
J gene: TRBJ1-6
CDR3 protein: CASSYIEIPLGAPLHF
CDR3 DNA: TGTGCCAGCAGTTACATCGAGATCCCGCTAGGCGCACCCCTCCACTTT

V gene: TRBV30
clone size: NA
D gene: NA
J gene: TRBJ1-5
CDR3 protein: CAWSRGRNQPQHF
CDR3 DNA: TGTGCCTGGTCTAGGGGGAGGAATCAGCCCCAGCATTTT

V gene: TRBV5-5
clone size: NA
D gene: NA
J gene: TRBJ2-4
CDR3 protein: CASSLDPALPDIQYF
CDR3 DNA: TGTGCCAGCAGCTTGGATCCGGCACTCCCGGACATTCAGTACTTC

V gene: TRBV30
clone size: NA
D gene: NA
J gene: TRBJ2-1
CDR3 protein: CAWSDSPTYNEQFF
CDR3 DNA: TGTGCCTGGAGCGACTCACCCACCTACAATGAGCAGTTCTTC

V gene: TRBV13
clone size: NA
D gene: TRBD1
J gene: TRBJ1-1
CDR3 protein: CASSLGGPEAFF
CDR3 DNA: TGTGCCAGCAGCCTAGGGGGCCCTGAAGCTTTCTTT

V gene: TRBV7-9
clone size: NA
D gene: TRBD2
J gene: TRBJ2-3
CDR3 protein: CASSLIISGGWDTQYF
CDR3 DNA: TGTGCCAGCAGCTTAATTATCAGCGGGGGATGGGATACGCAGTATTTT

V gene: TRBV12-5
clone size: NA
D gene: NA
J gene: TRBJ1-5
CDR3 protein: CASGVDRHSNQPQHF
CDR3 DNA: TGTGCTAGTGGTGTTGACAGACATAGCAATCAGCCCCAGCATTTT

V gene: TRBV6-1
clone size: NA
D gene: NA
J gene: TRBJ1-4
CDR3 protein: CASSDRGAGYNEKLFF
CDR3 DNA: TGTGCCAGCAGTGATCGAGGGGCGGGCTATAATGAAAAACTGTTTTTT

V gene: TRBV7-2
clone size: NA
D gene: NA
J gene: TRBJ2-7
CDR3 protein: CASSPYRGGSYEQYF
CDR3 DNA: TGTGCCAGCAGCCCCTACAGGGGAGGCTCCTACGAGCAGTACTTC

V gene: TRBV6-6
clone size: NA
D gene: TRBD1
J gene: TRBJ1-1
CDR3 protein: CASSLSPGQGFGGTEAFF
CDR3 DNA: TGTGCCAGCAGTCTAAGTCCGGGACAGGGTTTTGGGGGCACTGAAGCTTTCTTT

V gene: TRBV5-1
clone size: NA
D gene: TRBD1
J gene: TRBJ2-7
CDR3 protein: CASSSTGGAYEQYF
CDR3 DNA: TGCGCCAGCAGCTCGACAGGGGGCGCCTACGAGCAGTACTTC

V gene: TRBV3-1/TRBV3-2
clone size: NA
D gene: TRBD1
J gene: TRBJ2-4
CDR3 protein: CASSPGTAGNIQYF
CDR3 DNA: TGTGCCAGCAGCCCAGGGACAGCAGGAAACATTCAGTACTTC

V gene: TRBV30
clone size: NA
D gene: TRBD2
J gene: TRBJ2-5
CDR3 protein: CAWTGGSETQYF
CDR3 DNA: TGTGCCTGGACGGGGGGATCGGAGACCCAGTACTTC

V gene: TRBV6-5
clone size: NA
D gene: NA
J gene: TRBJ2-2
CDR3 protein: CASSYSGGSGELFF
CDR3 DNA: TGTGCCAGCAGTTACTCCGGGGGATCCGGGGAGCTGTTTTTT

V gene: TRBV10-3
clone size: once
D gene: NA
J gene: TRBJ1-1
CDR3 protein: CAISVATGMNTEAFF
CDR3 DNA: TGTGCCATCAGTGTCGCAACAGGGATGAACACTGAAGCTTTCTTT

V gene: TRBV5-4
clone size: NA
D gene: TRBD1
J gene: TRBJ2-2
CDR3 protein: CASSPQGTGELFF
CDR3 DNA: TGTGCCAGCAGTCCACAGGGGACCGGGGAGCTGTTTTTT

V gene: TRBV9
clone size: NA
D gene: NA
J gene: TRBJ1-2
CDR3 protein: CASSVGSSRRDGYTF
CDR3 DNA: TGTGCCAGCAGCGTCGGTTCGTCGCGACGGGATGGCTACACCTTC

V gene: TRBV3-1/TRBV3-2
clone size: few
D gene: NA
J gene: TRBJ1-4
CDR3 protein: CASSPQGTTNEKLFF
CDR3 DNA: TGTGCCAGCTCTCCACAGGGTACAACTAATGAAAAACTGTTTTTT

V gene: TRBV11-2
clone size: once
D gene: TRBD1
J gene: TRBJ1-1
CDR3 protein: CASSLDRDTEAFF
CDR3 DNA: TGTGCCAGCAGCCTCGACAGGGACACTGAAGCTTTCTTT

V gene: TRBV7-2
clone size: NA
D gene: NA
J gene: TRBJ2-7
CDR3 protein: CASSLSVTESYEQYF
CDR3 DNA: TGTGCCAGCAGCTTATCCGTCACAGAGTCCTACGAGCAGTACTTC

V gene: TRBV27
clone size: NA
D gene: NA
J gene: TRBJ1-2
CDR3 protein: CASSLTWGGYGYTF
CDR3 DNA: TGTGCCAGCAGCCTTACTTGGGGGGGGTATGGCTACACCTTC

V gene: TRBV6-2/TRBV6-3
clone size: NA
D gene: TRBD1
J gene: TRBJ1-2
CDR3 protein: CASSYSRTGNGYTF
CDR3 DNA: TGTGCCAGCAGTTACTCAAGGACAGGGAATGGCTACACCTTC

V gene: TRBV18
clone size: few
D gene: NA
J gene: TRBJ1-5
CDR3 protein: CASSRITGLNQPQHF
CDR3 DNA: TGTGCCAGCTCAAGAATAACAGGGCTCAATCAGCCCCAGCATTTT

V gene: TRBV15
clone size: once
D gene: TRBD1
J gene: TRBJ2-5
CDR3 protein: CATSGGTGGRRTQYF
CDR3 DNA: TGTGCCACCAGCGGCGGGACAGGGGGCCGCAGGACCCAGTACTTC

V gene: TRBV7-8
clone size: NA
D gene: NA
J gene: TRBJ1-6
CDR3 protein: CASSPRPLGNSPLHF
CDR3 DNA: TGTGCCAGCAGCCCCCGACCGCTTGGGAATTCACCCCTCCACTTT

V gene: TRBV11-2
clone size: once
D gene: TRBD2
J gene: TRBJ2-3
CDR3 protein: CASSLDRLAGISTDTQYF
CDR3 DNA: TGTGCCAGCAGCTTAGATCGGCTAGCGGGGATTAGCACAGATACGCAGTATTTT

V gene: TRBV5-1
clone size: NA
D gene: NA
J gene: TRBJ2-2
CDR3 protein: CASSLVANTGELFF
CDR3 DNA: TGCGCCAGCAGCTTGGTAGCTAACACCGGGGAGCTGTTTTTT

V gene: TRBV14
clone size: NA
D gene: TRBD2
J gene: TRBJ2-7
CDR3 protein: CASSQVLAGSFDEQYF
CDR3 DNA: TGTGCCAGCAGCCAAGTCCTAGCGGGATCGTTCGACGAGCAGTACTTC

V gene: TRBV5-4
clone size: NA
D gene: NA
J gene: TRBJ2-2
CDR3 protein: CASSLGLNTGELFF
CDR3 DNA: TGTGCCAGCAGCTTGGGACTGAACACCGGGGAGCTGTTTTTT

V gene: TRBV7-9
clone size: NA
D gene: NA
J gene: TRBJ2-7
CDR3 protein: CASSLTGGNTYEQYF
CDR3 DNA: TGTGCCAGCAGCTTAACGGGGGGCAACACCTACGAGCAGTACTTC

V gene: TRBV12-5
clone size: NA
D gene: NA
J gene: TRBJ2-2
CDR3 protein: CASGLTEYLTGELFF
CDR3 DNA: TGTGCTAGTGGTTTGACAGAATACCTCACCGGGGAGCTGTTTTTT

V gene: TRBV12-3/TRBV12-4
clone size: NA
D gene: TRBD2
J gene: TRBJ2-7
CDR3 protein: CASSPGLGLGQYF
CDR3 DNA: TGTGCCAGCAGCCCGGGACTAGGGCTGGGGCAGTACTTC

V gene: TRBV30
clone size: NA
D gene: NA
J gene: TRBJ2-2
CDR3 protein: CAWSVRQRTGELFF
CDR3 DNA: TGTGCCTGGAGTGTAAGACAGAGAACCGGGGAGCTGTTTTTT

V gene: TRBV18
clone size: NA
D gene: TRBD1
J gene: TRBJ2-3
CDR3 protein: CASSPQQGNTDTQYF
CDR3 DNA: TGTGCCAGCTCACCACAACAGGGGAACACAGATACGCAGTATTTT

V gene: TRBV10-3
clone size: once
D gene: TRBD1
J gene: TRBJ1-2
CDR3 protein: CAIREGTGTGTKEGYTF
CDR3 DNA: TGTGCCATCAGGGAGGGGACCGGGACAGGGACGAAGGAGGGCTACACCTTC

V gene: TRBV5-1
clone size: NA
D gene: NA
J gene: TRBJ1-1
CDR3 protein: CASSSTGMNAFF
CDR3 DNA: TGCGCCAGCAGCTCGACAGGAATGAACGCTTTCTTT

V gene: TRBV7-2
clone size: once
D gene: NA
J gene: TRBJ1-3
CDR3 protein: CASSSYREAGNTIYF
CDR3 DNA: TGTGCCAGCAGCTCTTACAGGGAGGCTGGAAACACCATATATTTT

V gene: TRBV3-1/TRBV3-2
clone size: NA
D gene: TRBD1
J gene: TRBJ1-6
CDR3 protein: CASSLWGRGNSPLHF
CDR3 DNA: TGTGCCAGCAGCCTCTGGGGCAGGGGGAATTCACCCCTCCACTTT

V gene: TRBV11-2
clone size: NA
D gene: TRBD2
J gene: TRBJ2-3
CDR3 protein: CASSYLAGGGTQYF
CDR3 DNA: TGTGCCAGCAGCTACCTAGCGGGGGGTGGTACGCAGTATTTT

V gene: TRBV27
clone size: NA
D gene: NA
J gene: TRBJ1-4
CDR3 protein: CASSFWGSNEKLFF
CDR3 DNA: TGTGCCAGCAGTTTTTGGGGGTCCAATGAAAAACTGTTTTTT

V gene: TRBV6-5
clone size: NA
D gene: NA
J gene: TRBJ2-7
CDR3 protein: CASYRLAPNEQYF
CDR3 DNA: TGTGCCAGCTATCGGCTAGCTCCGAACGAGCAGTACTTC

V gene: TRBV10-3
clone size: NA
D gene: TRBD2
J gene: TRBJ2-1
CDR3 protein: CAISWERGVNYNEQFF
CDR3 DNA: TGTGCCATCAGTTGGGAGCGGGGGGTAAACTACAATGAGCAGTTCTTC

V gene: TRBV28
clone size: NA
D gene: NA
J gene: TRBJ1-3
CDR3 protein: CASSPRGGSGNTIYF
CDR3 DNA: TGTGCCAGCAGTCCCCGTGGCGGCTCTGGAAACACCATATATTTT

V gene: TRBV6-2/TRBV6-3
clone size: NA
D gene: TRBD1
J gene: TRBJ2-7
CDR3 protein: CASSQTGVQYF
CDR3 DNA: TGTGCCAGCAGTCAAACAGGGGTGCAGTACTTC

V gene: TRBV10-3
clone size: NA
D gene: NA
J gene: TRBJ2-1
CDR3 protein: CAISESRTAYNEQFF
CDR3 DNA: TGTGCCATCAGTGAGTCGAGAACAGCCTACAATGAGCAGTTCTTC

V gene: TRBV19
clone size: NA
D gene: NA
J gene: TRBJ2-1
CDR3 protein: CASSGVYNEQFF
CDR3 DNA: TGTGCCAGTAGTGGGGTGTACAATGAGCAGTTCTTC

V gene: TRBV5-1
clone size: NA
D gene: TRBD2
J gene: TRBJ2-1
CDR3 protein: CASSLGLAGSLTYNEQFF
CDR3 DNA: TGCGCCAGCAGCTTGGGGCTAGCGGGCTCTTTAACCTACAATGAGCAGTTCTTC

V gene: TRBV27
clone size: NA
D gene: NA
J gene: TRBJ2-2
CDR3 protein: CASSFRGLQRLFF
CDR3 DNA: TGTGCCAGCAGTTTCCGGGGCCTTCAACGGCTGTTTTTT

V gene: TRBV7-2
clone size: NA
D gene: NA
J gene: TRBJ2-3
CDR3 protein: CASSRSTDTQYF
CDR3 DNA: TGTGCCAGCAGCCGAAGCACAGATACGCAGTATTTT

V gene: TRBV2
clone size: NA
D gene: TRBD2
J gene: TRBJ2-3
CDR3 protein: CASRGLAGFEGDTQYF
CDR3 DNA: TGTGCCAGCAGGGGACTAGCGGGATTTGAAGGGGATACGCAGTATTTT

V gene: TRBV6-1
clone size: once
D gene: NA
J gene: TRBJ2-1
CDR3 protein: CASSEASRSFGNEQFF
CDR3 DNA: TGTGCCAGCAGTGAAGCCTCTCGTAGCTTTGGGAATGAGCAGTTCTTC

V gene: TRBV4-3
clone size: once
D gene: NA
J gene: TRBJ2-3
CDR3 protein: CASSQGFGSSSDTQYF
CDR3 DNA: TGCGCCAGCAGCCAAGGGTTCGGGTCGTCTTCAGATACGCAGTATTTT

V gene: TRBV9
clone size: NA
D gene: NA
J gene: TRBJ2-2
CDR3 protein: CASSVGGDDGELFF
CDR3 DNA: TGTGCCAGCAGCGTAGGGGGGGACGACGGGGAGCTGTTTTTT

V gene: TRBV10-3
clone size: few
D gene: NA
J gene: TRBJ1-5
CDR3 protein: CAISERGSDQPQHF
CDR3 DNA: TGTGCCATCAGTGAGCGAGGGAGTGACCAGCCCCAGCATTTT

V gene: TRBV3-1/TRBV3-2
clone size: NA
D gene: TRBD1
J gene: TRBJ2-2
CDR3 protein: CASSQRQGRTGELFF
CDR3 DNA: TGTGCCAGCAGCCAACGACAGGGGCGCACCGGGGAGCTGTTTTTT

V gene: TRBV19
clone size: NA
D gene: TRBD1
J gene: TRBJ2-1
CDR3 protein: CASSTGTGPSNEQFF
CDR3 DNA: TGTGCCAGTAGTACCGGGACAGGGCCCTCCAATGAGCAGTTCTTC

V gene: TRBV21-1
clone size: NA
D gene: NA
J gene: TRBJ2-5
CDR3 protein: CASSPPRRGSETQYF
CDR3 DNA: TGTGCCAGCAGCCCCCCGCGGCGGGGGAGCGAGACCCAGTACTTC